One T cell receptor (beta chain) is described in this entry. The antigen it recognizes is unknown. Per-nucleotide qualities are absent, and no much larger clonotype sits a single base away. The time point tag for this specimen amounts to: less than five weeks on oral tofacitinib. The treatment or condition label, read with the paper, signifies: oral pan-JAK inhibitor, 5-10 mg twice daily. Lesional scalp punch biopsies and peripheral blood were collected from alopecia areata patients. PBMCs were isolated by density centrifugation and stained for CD3, CD4 and CD8, after which CD4+ and CD8+ T cells were sorted on a FACSAria. This sample is drawn from a study of CD8+ T cells in alopecia areata (dated by TCRdb to 2016 to 2018). Broadly, across the study: Treated patients were enrolled in an open-label pilot trial of oral tofacitinib, 5 to 10 mg twice daily, for moderate-to-severe alopecia areata. Tofacitinib was given for 6 to 18 months, followed by 6 months of follow-up off drug to assess delayed response and recurrence. The SALT score, which quantifies the percentage of affected scalp surface area, was used to measure disease severity in treated patients. The study used high-throughput TCRbeta sequencing to examine T cell clonal expansion in alopecia areata, in both the C3H/HeJ mouse model and human patients. In humans, TCRbeta sequencing was performed on scalp tissue and on sorted CD4+ and CD8+ peripheral blood T cells from healthy controls and from patients with patchy or totalis/universalis alopecia areata. Biopsies were taken from tofacitinib-treated patients at baseline and again at 4 and 24 weeks into treatment, and several of those patients also had a later scalp biopsy. Scalp clonality was compared among normal scalp (n=4), patchy alopecia areata scalp (n=8), and alopecia totalis/universalis scalp (n=8). RNA came from the PAXgene miRNA kit for fixed scalp, the miRNeasy kit for PBMCs, and the RNeasy kit for mouse skin. immunoSEQ multiplex PCR using 35 Vbeta forward primers and 13 Jbeta reverse primers was used to amplify TCRbeta CDR3 regions. General study outcomes and caveats: Many expanded lesional clones persisted in scalp and blood during tofacitinib treatment, which may partly explain relapse after stopping treatment. Tofacitinib significantly decreased scalp clonality and the number of expanded CD8+ clones among the top 100 scalp clones. Resident alphabeta T cells in normal human skin are also sequenced, complicating scalp TCR repertoire analysis, unlike mouse skin dominated by gammadelta T cells. Shared TCR sequences between patients were less evident than in mice, which may be partly attributable to HLA diversity in the patient population. The treated cohort was small, with a single nonresponder, so links between baseline CD8+ expansion and response need larger studies. Compared with normal scalp, lesional scalp had higher clonality and more expanded CD8+ clones, particularly in alopecia totalis/universalis, a pattern that suggests antigenic drive.

The CDR3 has 15 amino acids, counting the end cysteine and phenylalanine. The kept DNA is CDR3 alone, 45 bases in frame from the first base. CDR1 and CDR2 were assigned from the germline V gene as SGDLS and YYNGEE. Compared with germline, V lacks 0 bases and J lacks 7 bases; bases without a gene match: 8. The library relied on the immunoSEQ multiplex PCR assay. RNA was extracted from all samples and reverse transcribed into cDNA, which served as template for TCR sequencing. First-strand cDNA was synthesized with SuperScript III using a 2:1 mix of oligo-dT and random hexamers. Amplification bias was assessed with a synthetic immune receptor repertoire, and residual bias was removed computationally. Per the original workflow: After raw reads were preprocessed to remove errors, the CDR3 was defined following IMGT conventions as running from the conserved cysteine to phenylalanine. Clonality was computed as 1 minus the Shannon entropy, with the entropy normalized by log2 of the number of productive unique TCRs. Whether each scalp clone was CD4 or CD8 was inferred by checking scalp TCRbeta sequences against the CD4 and CD8 repertoires from sorted blood. This immuneACCESS table, as held by TCRdb, lists in-frame sequences with V and J called but not all clones. Of the missing ones, under half trace to an unresolved V gene in checked studies; the others have no known cause. V, J and clone size reflect that table, while D and trimming were determined from the DNA. The table for this sample lists about 210,000 clones; over 60% of them were counted only once. The ten largest clones take up around 4.2% of the sample.

The sample was CD4+ T cells sorted from blood, taken at week 4, from a patient treated with tofacitinib. Recombination joined TRBV9 with TRBJ2-7; 9 central nucleotides agree with TRBD1. The receptor was derived from a human donor with alopecia areata. The base sequence is TGTGCCAGCAGCGTAGACGGGGACAGGGACAGGGAGCAGTACTTC. Its translation is CASSVDGDRDREQYF.